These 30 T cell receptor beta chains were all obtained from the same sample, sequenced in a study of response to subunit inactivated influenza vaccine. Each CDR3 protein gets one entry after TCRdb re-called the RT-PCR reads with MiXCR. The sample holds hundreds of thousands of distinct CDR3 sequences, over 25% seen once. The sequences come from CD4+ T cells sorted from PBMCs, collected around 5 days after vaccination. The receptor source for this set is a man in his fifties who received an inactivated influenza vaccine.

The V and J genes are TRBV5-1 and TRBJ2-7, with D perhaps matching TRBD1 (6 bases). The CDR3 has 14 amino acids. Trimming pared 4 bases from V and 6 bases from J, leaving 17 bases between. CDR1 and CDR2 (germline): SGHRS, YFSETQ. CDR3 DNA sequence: TGCGCCAGCAGCCCTGGGGTGACAGGTTCCGAGCAGTACTTC. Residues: CASSPGVTGSEQYF. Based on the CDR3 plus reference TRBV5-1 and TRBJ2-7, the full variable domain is KAGVTQTPRYLIKTRGQQVTLSCSPISGHRSVSWYQQTPGQGLQFLFEYFSETQRNKGNFPGRFSGRQFSNSRSEMNVSTLELGDSALYLCASSPGVTGSEQYFGPGTRLTVT.

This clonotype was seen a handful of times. CDR3 region: CASSPRTGRGYTF. The DNA for the CDR3 is TGTGCCAGCAGTCCGAGGACAGGGAGGGGCTACACCTTC. The chain employs TRBV6-6 and TRBJ1-2, with 8 bases identical to TRBD1. CDR1 is MNHNY and CDR2 is SVGAGI in the germline V gene (reference sequence). The V and J ends lost 5 bases and 8 bases, in that order; junction bases with no gene match: 7. This CDR3 contains 13 residues.

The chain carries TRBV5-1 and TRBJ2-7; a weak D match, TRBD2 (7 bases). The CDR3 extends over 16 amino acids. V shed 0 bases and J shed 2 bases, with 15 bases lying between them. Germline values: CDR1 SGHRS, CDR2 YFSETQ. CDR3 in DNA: TGCGCCAGCAGCTTGGAGGGGGGGCTAGGCCCCTACGAGCAGTACTTC. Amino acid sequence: CASSLEGGLGPYEQYF.

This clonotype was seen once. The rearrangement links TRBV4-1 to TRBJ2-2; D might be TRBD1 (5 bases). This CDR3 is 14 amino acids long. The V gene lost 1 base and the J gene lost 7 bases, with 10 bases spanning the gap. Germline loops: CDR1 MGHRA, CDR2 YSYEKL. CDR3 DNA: TGCGCCAGCAGCCAAGTTTCAGGGTACGGGGAGCTGTTTTTT. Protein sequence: CASSQVSGYGELFF.

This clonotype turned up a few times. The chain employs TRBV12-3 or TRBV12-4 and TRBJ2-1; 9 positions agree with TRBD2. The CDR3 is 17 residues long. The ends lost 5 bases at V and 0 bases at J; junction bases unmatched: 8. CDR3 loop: CASSPLSGRSSYNEQFF. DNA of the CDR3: TGTGCCAGCAGTCCTTTGAGCGGGAGGAGCTCCTACAATGAGCAGTTCTTC.

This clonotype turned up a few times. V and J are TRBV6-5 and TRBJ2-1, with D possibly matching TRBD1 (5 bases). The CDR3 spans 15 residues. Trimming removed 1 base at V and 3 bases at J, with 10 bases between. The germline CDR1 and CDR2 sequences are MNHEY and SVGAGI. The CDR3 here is CASSYYQGFYNEQFF. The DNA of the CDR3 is TGTGCCAGCAGTTACTACCAGGGCTTCTACAATGAGCAGTTCTTC.

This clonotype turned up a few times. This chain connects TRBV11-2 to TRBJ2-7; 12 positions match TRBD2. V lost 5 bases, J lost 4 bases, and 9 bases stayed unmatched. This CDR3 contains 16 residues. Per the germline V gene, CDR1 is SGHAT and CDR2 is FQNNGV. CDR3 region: CASSEPLAGGPYEQYF. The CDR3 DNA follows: TGTGCCAGCAGCGAGCCCCTAGCGGGAGGGCCATACGAGCAGTACTTC.

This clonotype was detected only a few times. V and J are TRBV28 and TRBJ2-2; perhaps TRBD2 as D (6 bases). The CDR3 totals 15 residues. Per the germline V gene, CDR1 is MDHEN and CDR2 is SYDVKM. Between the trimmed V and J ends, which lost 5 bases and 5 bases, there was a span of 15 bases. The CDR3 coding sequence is TGTGCCAGCAGTCCCCCCTGGGGGGATACCGGGGAGCTGTTTTTT. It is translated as CASSPPWGDTGELFF.

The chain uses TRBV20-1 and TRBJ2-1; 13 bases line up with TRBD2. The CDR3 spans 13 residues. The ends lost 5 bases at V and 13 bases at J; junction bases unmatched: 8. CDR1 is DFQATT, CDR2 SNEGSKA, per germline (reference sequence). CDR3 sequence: CSAELAGGLGQFF. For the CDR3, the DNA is TGCAGTGCTGAACTAGCGGGGGGGCTAGGACAGTTCTTC.

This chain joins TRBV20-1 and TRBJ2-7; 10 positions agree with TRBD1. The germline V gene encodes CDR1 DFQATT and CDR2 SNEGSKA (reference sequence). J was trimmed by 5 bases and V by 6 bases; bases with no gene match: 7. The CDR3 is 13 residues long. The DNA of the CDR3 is TGCAGTGCGGACAGGGGGAGGAAAAACGAGCAGTACTTC. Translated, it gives CSADRGRKNEQYF.

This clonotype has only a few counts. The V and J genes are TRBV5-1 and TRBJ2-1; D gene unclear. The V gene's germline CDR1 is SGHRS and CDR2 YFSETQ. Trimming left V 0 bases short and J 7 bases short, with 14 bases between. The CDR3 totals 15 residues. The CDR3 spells CASSLDATPLNEQFF. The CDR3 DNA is TGCGCCAGCAGCTTGGACGCTACCCCACTGAATGAGCAGTTCTTC.

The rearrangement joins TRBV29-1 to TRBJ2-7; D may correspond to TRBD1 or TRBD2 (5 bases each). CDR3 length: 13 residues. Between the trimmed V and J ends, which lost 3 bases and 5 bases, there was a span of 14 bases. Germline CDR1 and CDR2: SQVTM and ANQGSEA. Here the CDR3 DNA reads TGCAGCGTTGATGGGCCAGGGACCCACGAGCAGTACTTC. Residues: CSVDGPGTHEQYF.

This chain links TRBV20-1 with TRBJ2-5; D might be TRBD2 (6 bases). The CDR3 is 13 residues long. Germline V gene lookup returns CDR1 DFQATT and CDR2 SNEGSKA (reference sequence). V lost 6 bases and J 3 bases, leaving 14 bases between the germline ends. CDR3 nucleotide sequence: TGCAGTGCCATTCCAGTAGCGGAAGAGACCCAGTACTTC. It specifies CSAIPVAEETQYF.

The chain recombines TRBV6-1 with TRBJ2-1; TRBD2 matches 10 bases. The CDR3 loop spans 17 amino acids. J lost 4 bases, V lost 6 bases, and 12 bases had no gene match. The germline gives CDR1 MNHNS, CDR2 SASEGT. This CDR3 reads CASSRNGASGGYNEQFF. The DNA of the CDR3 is TGTGCCAGCAGCCGGAACGGAGCTAGCGGGGGTTACAATGAGCAGTTCTTC.

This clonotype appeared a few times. DNA of the CDR3: TGCGCCAGCAGCTTGCCCAATACAGGGATGGGCACAGATACGCAGTATTTT. The encoded protein is CASSLPNTGMGTDTQYF. This chain links TRBV5-1 with TRBJ2-3; tentatively, D is TRBD1 (6 bases). V lost 1 base and J lost 1, with 16 bases in between. The CDR3 length is 17 residues. Germline lookup yields CDR1 SGHRS and CDR2 YFSETQ.

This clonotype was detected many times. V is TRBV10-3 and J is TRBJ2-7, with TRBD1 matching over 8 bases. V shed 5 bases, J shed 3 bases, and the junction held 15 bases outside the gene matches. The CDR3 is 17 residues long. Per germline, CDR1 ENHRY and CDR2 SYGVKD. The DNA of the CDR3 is TGTGCCATCAGTCGGACCTTAGACAGGGGCCTTATCTACGAGCAGTACTTC. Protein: CAISRTLDRGLIYEQYF.

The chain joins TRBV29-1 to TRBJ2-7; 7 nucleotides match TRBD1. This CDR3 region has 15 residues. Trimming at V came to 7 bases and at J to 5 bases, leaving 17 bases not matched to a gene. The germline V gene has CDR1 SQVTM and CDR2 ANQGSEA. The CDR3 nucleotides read TGCAGCGCCACGTTGCCCTCGACAGGGCGAAACGAGCAGTACTTC. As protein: CSATLPSTGRNEQYF.

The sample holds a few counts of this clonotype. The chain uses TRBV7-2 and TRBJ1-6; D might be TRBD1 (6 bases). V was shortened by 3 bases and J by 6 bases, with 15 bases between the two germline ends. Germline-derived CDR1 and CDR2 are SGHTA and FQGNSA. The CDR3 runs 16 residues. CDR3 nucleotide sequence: TGTGCCAGCAGCTTGGGGTCGGGGGCAACTAATTCACCCCTCCACTTT. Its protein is CASSLGSGATNSPLHF.

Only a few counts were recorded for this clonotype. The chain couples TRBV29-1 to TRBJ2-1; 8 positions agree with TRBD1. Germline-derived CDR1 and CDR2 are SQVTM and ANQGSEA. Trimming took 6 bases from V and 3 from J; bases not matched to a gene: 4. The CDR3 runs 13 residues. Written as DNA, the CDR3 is TGCAGCGTGGCCGGACAGGGCTACAATGAGCAGTTCTTC. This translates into CSVAGQGYNEQFF.

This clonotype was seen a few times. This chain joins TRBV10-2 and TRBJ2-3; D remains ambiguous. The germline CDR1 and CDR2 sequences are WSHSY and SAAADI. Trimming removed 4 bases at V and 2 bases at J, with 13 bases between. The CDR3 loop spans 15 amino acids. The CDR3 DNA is TGCGCCAGCAGTGTATCCGGTTTTTTCACAGATACGCAGTATTTT. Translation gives CASSVSGFFTDTQYF.

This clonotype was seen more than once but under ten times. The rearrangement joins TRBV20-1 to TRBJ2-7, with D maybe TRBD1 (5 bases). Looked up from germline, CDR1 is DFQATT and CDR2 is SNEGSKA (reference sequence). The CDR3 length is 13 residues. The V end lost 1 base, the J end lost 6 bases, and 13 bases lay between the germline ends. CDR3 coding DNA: TGCAGTGCTAGAGCAGAGCAGGGTAGCGAGCAGTACTTC. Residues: CSARAEQGSEQYF.

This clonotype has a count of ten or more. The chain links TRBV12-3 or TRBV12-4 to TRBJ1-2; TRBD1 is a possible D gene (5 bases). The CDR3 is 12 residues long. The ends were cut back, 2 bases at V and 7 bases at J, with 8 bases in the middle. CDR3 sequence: CASSLRGGGYTF. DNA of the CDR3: TGTGCCAGCAGTTTAAGGGGAGGTGGCTACACCTTC.

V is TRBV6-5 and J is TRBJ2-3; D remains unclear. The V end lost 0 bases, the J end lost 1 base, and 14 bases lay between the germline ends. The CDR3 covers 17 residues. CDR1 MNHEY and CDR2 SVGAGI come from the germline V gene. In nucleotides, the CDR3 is TGTGCCAGCAGTTACTCGAGGCTGCCGGGTGGCACAGATACGCAGTATTTT. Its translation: CASSYSRLPGGTDTQYF.

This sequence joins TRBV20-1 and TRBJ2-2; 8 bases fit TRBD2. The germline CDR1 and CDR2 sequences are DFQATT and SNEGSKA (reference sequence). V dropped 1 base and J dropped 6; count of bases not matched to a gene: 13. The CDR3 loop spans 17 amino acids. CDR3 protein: CSARGISGGEWAGELFF. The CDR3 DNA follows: TGCAGTGCTAGAGGCATCTCGGGGGGGGAGTGGGCCGGGGAGCTGTTTTTT.

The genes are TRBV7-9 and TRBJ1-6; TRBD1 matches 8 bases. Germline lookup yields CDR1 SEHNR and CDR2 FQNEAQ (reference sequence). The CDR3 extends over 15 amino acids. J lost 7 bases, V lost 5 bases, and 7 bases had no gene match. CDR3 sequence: CASSTLTGENSPLHF. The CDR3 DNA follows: TGTGCCAGCAGCACTTTGACAGGGGAAAATTCACCCCTCCACTTT. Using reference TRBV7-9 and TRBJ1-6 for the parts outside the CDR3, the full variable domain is DTGVSQNPRHKITKRGQNVTFRCDPISEHNRLYWYRQTLGQGPEFLTYFQNEAQLEKSRLLSDRFSAERPKGSFSTLEIQRTEQGDSAMYLCASSTLTGENSPLHFGNGTRLTVT.

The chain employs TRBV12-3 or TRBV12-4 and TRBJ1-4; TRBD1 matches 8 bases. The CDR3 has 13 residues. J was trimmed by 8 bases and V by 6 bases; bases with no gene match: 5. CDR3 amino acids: CASSRAGGEKLFF. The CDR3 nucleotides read TGTGCCAGCAGCCGAGCAGGGGGCGAAAAACTGTTTTTT.

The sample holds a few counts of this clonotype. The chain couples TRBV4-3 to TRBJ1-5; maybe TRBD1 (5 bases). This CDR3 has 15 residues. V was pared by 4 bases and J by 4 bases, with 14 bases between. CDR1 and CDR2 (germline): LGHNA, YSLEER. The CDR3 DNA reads TGCGCCAGCAGCCCTAGTAGAGGGGAAAATCAGCCCCAGCATTTT. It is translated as CASSPSRGENQPQHF.

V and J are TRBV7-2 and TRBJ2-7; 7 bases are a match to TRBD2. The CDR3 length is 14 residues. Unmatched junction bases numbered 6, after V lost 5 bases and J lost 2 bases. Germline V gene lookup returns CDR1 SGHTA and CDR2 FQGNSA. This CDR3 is CASSPKRGPYEQYF. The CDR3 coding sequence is TGTGCCAGCAGCCCAAAGCGGGGACCCTACGAGCAGTACTTC. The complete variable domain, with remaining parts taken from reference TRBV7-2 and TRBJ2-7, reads GAGVSQSPSNKVTEKGKDVELRCDPISGHTALYWYRQSLGQGLEFLIYFQGNSAPDKSGLPSDRFSAERTGGSVSTLTIQRTQQEDSAVYLCASSPKRGPYEQYFGPGTRLTVT.

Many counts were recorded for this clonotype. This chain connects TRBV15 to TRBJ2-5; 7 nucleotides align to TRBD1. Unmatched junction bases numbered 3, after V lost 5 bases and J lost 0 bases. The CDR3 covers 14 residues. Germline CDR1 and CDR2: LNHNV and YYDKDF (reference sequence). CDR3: CATSVQGYQETQYF. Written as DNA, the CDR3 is TGTGCCACCAGCGTACAGGGGTACCAAGAGACCCAGTACTTC.

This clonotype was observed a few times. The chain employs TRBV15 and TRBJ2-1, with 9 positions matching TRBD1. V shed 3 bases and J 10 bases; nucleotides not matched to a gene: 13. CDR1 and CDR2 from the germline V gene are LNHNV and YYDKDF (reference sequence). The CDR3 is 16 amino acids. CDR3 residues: CATSSAATRTGEEQFF. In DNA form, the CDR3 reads TGTGCCACCAGCAGCGCCGCTACTCGGACAGGGGAGGAGCAGTTCTTC.